This passage covers 3 T cell receptor beta chains from one sample sequenced in a study of T cell responses to AZD1222 COVID-19 vaccine. Repertoires were generated with immunoSEQ multiplex PCR, while TCRdb's copy carries only in-frame clones and drops some. This table has more than 100,000 clones, 85% to 95% appearing once. The starting material was peripheral blood, obtained on day 0 of AZD1222 vaccination. The receptors come from an adult in good health.

This clone was counted between two and nine times. The V call is TRBV2, the J call TRBJ2-6; no reliable D call. Trimming took 2 bases from V and 2 from J, leaving 10 bases between them. Germline V CDR1 and CDR2: SNHLY, FYNNEI. The CDR3 consists of 16 residues. CDR3 DNA: TGTGCCAGCAGTGAATTCCCAGGCGCTGGGGCCAACGTCCTGACTTTC. Translating gives CASSEFPGAGANVLTF.

This clone was recorded once. CDR3 nucleotide sequence: TGTGCCAGCAGCCAAGATCCGGACCTCCCCTACGAGCAGTACTTC. Translated, it gives CASSQDPDLPYEQYF. V is TRBV4-2 and J is TRBJ2-7; no reliable D call. The ends were cut back, 0 bases at V and 2 bases at J, with 11 bases in the middle. The CDR3 is made up of 15 amino acids. The germline gives CDR1 LGHNA, CDR2 YNFKEQ.

The chain recombines TRBV28 with TRBJ1-3, with 9 positions matching TRBD1. J gave up 2 bases and V 7 bases, and 6 bases lay outside the gene matches. Looked up from germline, CDR1 is MDHEN and CDR2 is SYDVKM. CDR3 length: 15 residues. CDR3 sequence: CASTRDRVAGNTIYF. DNA of the CDR3: TGTGCCAGCACCCGGGACAGGGTGGCTGGAAACACCATATATTTT.